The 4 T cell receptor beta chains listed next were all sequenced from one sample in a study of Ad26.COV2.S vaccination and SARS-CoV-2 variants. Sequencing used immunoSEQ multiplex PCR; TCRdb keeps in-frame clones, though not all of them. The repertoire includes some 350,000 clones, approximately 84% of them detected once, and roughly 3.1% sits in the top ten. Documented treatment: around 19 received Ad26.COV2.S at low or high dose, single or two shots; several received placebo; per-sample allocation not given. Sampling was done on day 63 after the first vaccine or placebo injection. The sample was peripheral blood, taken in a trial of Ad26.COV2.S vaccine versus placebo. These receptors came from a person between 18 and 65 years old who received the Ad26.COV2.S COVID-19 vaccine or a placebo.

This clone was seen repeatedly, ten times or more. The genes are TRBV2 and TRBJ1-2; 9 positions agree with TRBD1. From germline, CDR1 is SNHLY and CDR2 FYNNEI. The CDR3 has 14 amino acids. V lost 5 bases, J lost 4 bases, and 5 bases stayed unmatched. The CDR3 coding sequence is TGTGCCAGCAGTTTCGACAGGGGGACCTATGGCTACACCTTC. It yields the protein CASSFDRGTYGYTF.

The CDR3 region has the DNA TGCGCCAGCTCCAAACAGGGTGGCACAGATACGCAGTATTTT. This translates into CASSKQGGTDTQYF. V gene TRBV10-1 combines with J gene TRBJ2-3; TRBD1 is a possible D gene (6 bases). The germline V and J ends were trimmed by 8 bases and 1 base, with 13 bases remaining between them. Germline CDR1 and CDR2: WNHNN and SYGVQD (reference sequence). The CDR3 length is 14 residues.

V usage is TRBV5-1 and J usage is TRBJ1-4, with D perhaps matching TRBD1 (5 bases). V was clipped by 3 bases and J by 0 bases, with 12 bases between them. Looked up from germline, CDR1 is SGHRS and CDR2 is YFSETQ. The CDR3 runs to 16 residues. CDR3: CASSSTSGPTNEKLFF. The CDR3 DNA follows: TGCGCCAGCAGCTCTACTTCAGGGCCAACTAATGAAAAACTGTTTTTT.

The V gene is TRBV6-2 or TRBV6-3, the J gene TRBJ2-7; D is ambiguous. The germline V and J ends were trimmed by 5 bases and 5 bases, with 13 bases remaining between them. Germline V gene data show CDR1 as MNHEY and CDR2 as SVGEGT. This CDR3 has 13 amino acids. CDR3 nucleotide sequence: TGTGCCAGCAGTCCCGGCGGTTTGGACGAGCAGTACTTC. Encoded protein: CASSPGGLDEQYF.